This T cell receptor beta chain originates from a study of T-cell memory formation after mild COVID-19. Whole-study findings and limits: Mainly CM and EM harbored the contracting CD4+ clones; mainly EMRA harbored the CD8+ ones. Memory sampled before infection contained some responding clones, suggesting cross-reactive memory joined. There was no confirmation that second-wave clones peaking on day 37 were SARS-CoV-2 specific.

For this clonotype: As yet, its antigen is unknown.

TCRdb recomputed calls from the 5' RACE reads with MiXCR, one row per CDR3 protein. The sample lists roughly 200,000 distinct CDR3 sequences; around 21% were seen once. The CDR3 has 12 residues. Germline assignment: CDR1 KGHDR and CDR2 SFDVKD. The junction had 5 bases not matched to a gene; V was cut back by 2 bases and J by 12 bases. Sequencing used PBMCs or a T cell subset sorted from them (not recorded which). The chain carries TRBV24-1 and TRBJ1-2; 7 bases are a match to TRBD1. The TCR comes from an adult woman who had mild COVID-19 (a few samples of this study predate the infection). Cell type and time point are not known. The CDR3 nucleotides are TGTGCCACCAGTGATTCGACAGGGATCCACACCTTC. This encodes CATSDSTGIHTF.